This T cell receptor (beta chain) was sequenced for a study of control samples from healthy donors and cancer patients. Per the germline V gene, CDR1 is SGHRS and CDR2 is YFSETQ. Between the trimmed V and J ends, which lost 0 bases and 5 bases, there was a span of 3 bases. CDR3 size: 11 residues. Measured with immunoSEQ multiplex PCR; TCRdb has only the in-frame clones, and not every one. The sample yields roughly 86,000 clones, around nine tenths seen once. This clonotype originated in a woman aged 18-29 years in good health. The specimen was blood. The V gene is TRBV5-1, the J gene TRBJ2-7; no clear D. CDR3 in amino acids: CASSLANEQYF. The CDR3 DNA reads as TGCGCCAGCAGCTTGGCTAACGAGCAGTACTTC.